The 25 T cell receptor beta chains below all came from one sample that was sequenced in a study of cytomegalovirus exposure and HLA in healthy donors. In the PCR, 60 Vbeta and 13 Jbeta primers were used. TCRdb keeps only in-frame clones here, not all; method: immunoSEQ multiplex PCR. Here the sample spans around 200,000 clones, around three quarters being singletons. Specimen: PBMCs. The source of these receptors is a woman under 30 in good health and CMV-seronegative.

The chain's CDR3 is CASSLQGALENEQFF. The DNA of the CDR3 is TGCGCCAGCAGCTTGCAGGGGGCGCTTGAAAATGAGCAGTTCTTC. The chain combines TRBV5-1 with TRBJ2-1; 8 nucleotides agree with TRBD1. This CDR3 contains 15 residues. The V and J ends lost 1 base and 7 bases, in that order; junction bases with no gene match: 7. The germline gives CDR1 SGHRS, CDR2 YFSETQ.

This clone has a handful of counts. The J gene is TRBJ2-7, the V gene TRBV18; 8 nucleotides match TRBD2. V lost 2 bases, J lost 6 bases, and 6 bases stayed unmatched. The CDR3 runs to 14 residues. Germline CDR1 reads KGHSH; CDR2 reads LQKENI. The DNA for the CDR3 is TGTGCCAGCTCACCAAGTGGACTAGCCGGCGAGCAGTACTTC. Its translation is CASSPSGLAGEQYF.

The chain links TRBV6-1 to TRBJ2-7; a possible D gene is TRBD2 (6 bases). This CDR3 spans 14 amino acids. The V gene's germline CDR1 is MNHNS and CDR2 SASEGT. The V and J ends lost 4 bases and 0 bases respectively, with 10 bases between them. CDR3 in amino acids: CASSVRELSYEQYF. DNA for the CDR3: TGTGCCAGCAGTGTGCGGGAACTCTCCTACGAGCAGTACTTC.

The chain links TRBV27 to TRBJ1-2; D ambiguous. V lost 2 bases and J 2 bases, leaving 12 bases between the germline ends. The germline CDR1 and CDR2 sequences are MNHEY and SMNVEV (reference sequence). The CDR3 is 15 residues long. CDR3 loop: CASSLAQGLNYGYTF. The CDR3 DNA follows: TGTGCCAGCAGTTTAGCTCAAGGACTCAACTATGGCTACACCTTC.

The CDR3 DNA reads TGTGCCAGCAGTGAAGCAGGGAGGGTGAGAGCTTTCTTT. Translating gives CASSEAGRVRAFF. V usage is TRBV2 and J usage is TRBJ1-1; D is undetermined. V was pared by 0 bases and J by 10 bases, with 12 bases between. The CDR3 contains 13 residues. The germline V gene encodes CDR1 SNHLY and CDR2 FYNNEI.

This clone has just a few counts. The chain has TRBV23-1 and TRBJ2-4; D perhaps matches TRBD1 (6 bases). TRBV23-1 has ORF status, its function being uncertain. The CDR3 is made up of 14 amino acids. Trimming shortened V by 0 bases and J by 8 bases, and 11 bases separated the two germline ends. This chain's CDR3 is CASSQSCRGYIQYF. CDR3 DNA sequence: TGCGCCAGCAGTCAATCCTGCAGGGGTTACATTCAGTACTTC.

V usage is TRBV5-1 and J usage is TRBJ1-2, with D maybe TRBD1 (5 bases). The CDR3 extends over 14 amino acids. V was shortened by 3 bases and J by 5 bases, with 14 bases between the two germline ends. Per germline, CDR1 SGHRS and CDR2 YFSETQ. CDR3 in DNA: TGCGCCAGCAGCTGGGGGGGTACGCTGTATGGCTACACCTTC. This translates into CASSWGGTLYGYTF.

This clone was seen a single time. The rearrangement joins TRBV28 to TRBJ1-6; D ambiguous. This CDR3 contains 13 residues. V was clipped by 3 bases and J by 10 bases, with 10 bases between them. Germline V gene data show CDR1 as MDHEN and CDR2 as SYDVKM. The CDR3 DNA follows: TGTGCCAGCAGTTTCGGGGTTGGGTCACCCCTCCACTTT. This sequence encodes CASSFGVGSPLHF.

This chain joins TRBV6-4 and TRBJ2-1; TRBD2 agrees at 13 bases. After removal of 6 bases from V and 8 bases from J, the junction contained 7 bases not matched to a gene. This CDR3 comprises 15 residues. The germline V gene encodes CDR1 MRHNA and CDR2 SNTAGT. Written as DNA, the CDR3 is TGTGCCAGCAGCCCAACTAGCGGGGGGGCCTATGAGCAGTTCTTC. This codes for CASSPTSGGAYEQFF.

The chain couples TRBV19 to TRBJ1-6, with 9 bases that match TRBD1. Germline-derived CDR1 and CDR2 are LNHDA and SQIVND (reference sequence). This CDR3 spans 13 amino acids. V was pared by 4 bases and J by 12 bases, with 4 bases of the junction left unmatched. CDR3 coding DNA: TGTGCCAGTAGTAACCAGGGACAGGGACCCCTCCACTTT. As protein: CASSNQGQGPLHF.

The CDR3 DNA follows: TGTGCCAGCAGCACTTCTTTCGGTGGCGAGCAGTACTTC. Its protein product is CASSTSFGGEQYF. This chain connects TRBV5-6 to TRBJ2-7; D ambiguous. CDR1 SGHDT and CDR2 YYEEEE come from the germline V gene. CDR3 length: 13 amino acids. The V end was cut by 4 bases, the J end by 6 bases, with 14 bases between.

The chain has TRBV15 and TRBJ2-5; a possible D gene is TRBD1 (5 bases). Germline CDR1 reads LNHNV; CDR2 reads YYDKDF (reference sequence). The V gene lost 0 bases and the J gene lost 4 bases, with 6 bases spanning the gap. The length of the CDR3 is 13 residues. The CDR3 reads CATSRDQGETQYF. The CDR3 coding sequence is TGTGCCACCAGCAGAGATCAGGGAGAGACCCAGTACTTC.

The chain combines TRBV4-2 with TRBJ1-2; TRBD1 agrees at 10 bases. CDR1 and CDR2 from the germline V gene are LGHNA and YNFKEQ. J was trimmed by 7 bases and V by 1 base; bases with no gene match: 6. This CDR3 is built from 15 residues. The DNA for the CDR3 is TGTGCCAGCAGCCAAGGACAGGGGGCATCTTCTGGCTACACCTTC. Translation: CASSQGQGASSGYTF.

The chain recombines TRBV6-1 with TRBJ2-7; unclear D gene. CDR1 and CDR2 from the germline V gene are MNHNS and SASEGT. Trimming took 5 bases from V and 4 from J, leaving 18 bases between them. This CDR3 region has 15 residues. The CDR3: CASSNPTARMYEQYF. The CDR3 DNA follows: TGTGCCAGCAGTAACCCCACGGCGCGGATGTACGAGCAGTACTTC.

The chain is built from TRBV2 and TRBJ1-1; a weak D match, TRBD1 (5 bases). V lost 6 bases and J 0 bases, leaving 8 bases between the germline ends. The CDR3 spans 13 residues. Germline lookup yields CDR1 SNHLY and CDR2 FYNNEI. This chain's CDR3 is CASRDTMNTEAFF. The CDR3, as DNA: TGTGCCAGCAGGGACACCATGAACACTGAAGCTTTCTTT.

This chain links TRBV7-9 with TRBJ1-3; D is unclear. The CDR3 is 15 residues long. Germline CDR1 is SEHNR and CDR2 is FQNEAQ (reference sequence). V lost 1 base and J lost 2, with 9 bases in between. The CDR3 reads CASSLVPGAGNTIYF. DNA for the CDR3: TGTGCCAGCAGCTTAGTTCCCGGGGCTGGAAACACCATATATTTT.

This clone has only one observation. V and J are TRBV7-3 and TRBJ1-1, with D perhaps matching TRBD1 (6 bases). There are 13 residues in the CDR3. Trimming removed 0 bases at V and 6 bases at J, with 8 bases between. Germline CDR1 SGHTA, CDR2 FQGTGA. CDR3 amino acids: CASSLTQGAEAFF. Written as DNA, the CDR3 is TGTGCCAGCAGCTTAACACAGGGCGCTGAAGCTTTCTTT.

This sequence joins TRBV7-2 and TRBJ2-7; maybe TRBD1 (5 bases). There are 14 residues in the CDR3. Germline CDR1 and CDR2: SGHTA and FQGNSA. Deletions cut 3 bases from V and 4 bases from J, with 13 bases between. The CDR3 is CASSLRSGLYEQYF. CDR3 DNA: TGTGCCAGCAGCTTGCGGTCAGGGTTATACGAGCAGTACTTC.

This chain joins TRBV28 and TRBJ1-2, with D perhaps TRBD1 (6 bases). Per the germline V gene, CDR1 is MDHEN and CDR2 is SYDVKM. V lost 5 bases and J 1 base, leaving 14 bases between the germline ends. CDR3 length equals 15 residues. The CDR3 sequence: CASSSGGHFNYGYTF. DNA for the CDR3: TGTGCCAGCAGTAGTGGGGGACACTTTAACTATGGCTACACCTTC.

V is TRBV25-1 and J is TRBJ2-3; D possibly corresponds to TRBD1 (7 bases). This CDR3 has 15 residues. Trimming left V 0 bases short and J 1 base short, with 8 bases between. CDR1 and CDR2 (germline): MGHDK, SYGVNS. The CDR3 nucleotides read TGTGCCAGCAGTGAATACAGGGGGGGCACAGATACGCAGTATTTT. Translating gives CASSEYRGGTDTQYF.

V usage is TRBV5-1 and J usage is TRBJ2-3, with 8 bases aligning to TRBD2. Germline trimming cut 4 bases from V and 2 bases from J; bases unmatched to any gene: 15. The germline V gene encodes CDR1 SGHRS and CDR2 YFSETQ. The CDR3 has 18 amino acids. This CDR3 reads CASSGRSVRGENTDTQYF. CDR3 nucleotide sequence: TGCGCCAGCAGCGGTCGGTCGGTGCGGGGGGAAAACACAGATACGCAGTATTTT.

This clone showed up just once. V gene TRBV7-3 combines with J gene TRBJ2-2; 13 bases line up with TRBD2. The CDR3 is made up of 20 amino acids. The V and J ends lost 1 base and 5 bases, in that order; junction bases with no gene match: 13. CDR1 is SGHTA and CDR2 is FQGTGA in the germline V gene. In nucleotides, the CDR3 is TGTGCCAGCAGCTTAAGTGTGGGGAGGACTAGCGGGAGCGGAACCGGGGAGCTGTTTTTT. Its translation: CASSLSVGRTSGSGTGELFF.

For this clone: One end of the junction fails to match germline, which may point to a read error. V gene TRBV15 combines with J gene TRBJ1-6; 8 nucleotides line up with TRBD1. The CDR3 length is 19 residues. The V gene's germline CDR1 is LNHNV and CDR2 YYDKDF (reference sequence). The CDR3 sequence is CATSGEGTGSIFGDSPLHF. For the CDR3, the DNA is TGTGCCACCAGCGGAGAAGGGACAGGATCGATATTCGGGGATTCACCCCTCCACTTT.

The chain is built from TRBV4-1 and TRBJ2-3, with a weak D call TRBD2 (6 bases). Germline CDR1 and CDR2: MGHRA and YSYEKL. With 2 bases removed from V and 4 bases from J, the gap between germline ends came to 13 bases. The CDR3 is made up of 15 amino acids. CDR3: CASSQQLAPPDTQYF. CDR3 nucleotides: TGCGCCAGCAGCCAACAACTAGCCCCCCCAGATACGCAGTATTTT.

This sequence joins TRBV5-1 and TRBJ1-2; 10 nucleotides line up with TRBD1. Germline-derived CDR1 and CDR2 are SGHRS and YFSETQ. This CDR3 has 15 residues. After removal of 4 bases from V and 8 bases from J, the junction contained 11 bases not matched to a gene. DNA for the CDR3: TGCGCCAGCAGCCTGCCCGGGACAGGGGATGGGGGCTACACCTTC. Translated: CASSLPGTGDGGYTF.